Listed below are T cell receptor beta chains from one sample, sequenced in a study of shared T cell receptors in the human thymus. TCRdb's table, derived via immunoSEQ multiplex PCR, lists solely in-frame clones and lacks some. Among 500,000 to 850,000 clones listed, over 75% were seen once. These same records also appear under a second study, on human thymus T cells.

Sequences were obtained from thymocytes. The receptors stem from a boy younger than two with a congenital heart defect. The CDR3 runs from the conserved cysteine through the conserved F or W. Clone size is stated in some rows and not others, as once, few, many or a class when expanded.

clone size: NA; V gene: TRBV18; CDR3 protein: CASSPGVNSYEQYF
clone size: NA; V gene: TRBV2; CDR3 protein: CASSEAEGQGVTGELFF
clone size: once; V gene: TRBV28; CDR3 protein: CASSFRDSPYEQYF
clone size: few; V gene: TRBV21-1; CDR3 protein: CASSAPVQGTNYGYTF
clone size: NA; V gene: TRBV10-1; CDR3 protein: CASSEPGTETNTEAFF
clone size: NA; V gene: TRBV11-2; CDR3 protein: CASSPAGSPDNEQFF
clone size: NA; V gene: TRBV30; CDR3 protein: CAWMTRRSNEQFF
clone size: NA; V gene: TRBV7-2; CDR3 protein: CASSLGLAGGRETQYF
clone size: NA; V gene: TRBV14; CDR3 protein: CASSQARTGSFPYAYEQYF
clone size: NA; V gene: TRBV7-2; CDR3 protein: CASSYPTGNTGELFF
clone size: NA; V gene: TRBV10-1; CDR3 protein: CASSESDSGSYNEQFF
clone size: few; V gene: TRBV28; CDR3 protein: CASSLRYTDTGTGQYGYTF
clone size: NA; V gene: TRBV10-2; CDR3 protein: CASSESGTLPHYSNQPQHF
clone size: NA; V gene: TRBV4-1; CDR3 protein: CASSRQVGTTNEKLFF
clone size: NA; V gene: TRBV28; CDR3 protein: CASSPSPRVGNQPQHF
clone size: once; V gene: TRBV19; CDR3 protein: CASSATTGGYQETQYF
clone size: NA; V gene: TRBV30; CDR3 protein: CAWSGTSRTYNEQFF
clone size: NA; V gene: TRBV27; CDR3 protein: CASSFSAPSGGVIYNEQFF
clone size: once; V gene: TRBV10-3; CDR3 protein: CAIRKDRDNSPLHF
clone size: NA; V gene: TRBV19; CDR3 protein: CASSPAYQETQYF
clone size: NA; V gene: TRBV2; CDR3 protein: CASSLGHGTPTSTDTQYF
clone size: NA; V gene: TRBV12-2; CDR3 protein: CASRPPGGGQADQPQHF
clone size: NA; V gene: TRBV6-1; CDR3 protein: CASPGVTETQYF
clone size: NA; V gene: TRBV28; CDR3 protein: CASKTGQETQYF
clone size: NA; V gene: TRBV7-8; CDR3 protein: CASSLVPGKNTEAFF
clone size: few; V gene: TRBV10-1; CDR3 protein: CASSDRLANTDTQYF
clone size: NA; V gene: TRBV27; CDR3 protein: CASSTYTGTGSYEQYF
clone size: NA; V gene: TRBV5-1; CDR3 protein: CASSFRPGQGNIQYF
clone size: NA; V gene: TRBV4-1; CDR3 protein: CASSQDVASGNTGELFF
clone size: NA; V gene: TRBV7-2; CDR3 protein: CASSFQGAGGHEQYF
clone size: NA; V gene: TRBV28; CDR3 protein: CASRFTGIYEQYF
clone size: NA; V gene: TRBV1; CDR3 protein: CTSSQDPSDSPNTEAFF
clone size: NA; V gene: TRBV7-9; CDR3 protein: CASSLAKLRQGKTQYF
clone size: few; V gene: TRBV2; CDR3 protein: CASNRAWDKYTEAFF
clone size: NA; V gene: TRBV6-5; CDR3 protein: CASSYLKQGYEQYF
clone size: NA; V gene: TRBV7-6; CDR3 protein: CASSPGPGVVEQYF
clone size: NA; V gene: TRBV5-4; CDR3 protein: CASSLHGQDGNQPQHF
clone size: NA; V gene: TRBV7-9; CDR3 protein: CASSLGAKYEQYF
clone size: NA; V gene: TRBV5-6; CDR3 protein: CASSLAGYYEQYF
clone size: NA; V gene: TRBV7-8; CDR3 protein: CASSLPSGDNEQFF
clone size: NA; V gene: TRBV28; CDR3 protein: CASSWTSGASYEQYF
clone size: NA; V gene: TRBV19; CDR3 protein: CASATGEYGSYEQYF
clone size: NA; V gene: TRBV29-1; CDR3 protein: CSVVWDRQGSYEQYF
clone size: NA; V gene: TRBV9; CDR3 protein: CASSAPWGTSGTDTQYF
clone size: NA; V gene: TRBV28; CDR3 protein: CASSRAGVSYEQYF
clone size: NA; V gene: TRBV5-1; CDR3 protein: CASSRDSWNTEAFF
clone size: NA; V gene: TRBV14; CDR3 protein: CASSQEASGYNNEQFF
clone size: once; V gene: TRBV15; CDR3 protein: CATSRAGTVTYEQYF
clone size: NA; V gene: TRBV15; CDR3 protein: CATSRVRGSPINYGYTF
clone size: NA; V gene: TRBV28; CDR3 protein: CASSFLFDSQGYTF